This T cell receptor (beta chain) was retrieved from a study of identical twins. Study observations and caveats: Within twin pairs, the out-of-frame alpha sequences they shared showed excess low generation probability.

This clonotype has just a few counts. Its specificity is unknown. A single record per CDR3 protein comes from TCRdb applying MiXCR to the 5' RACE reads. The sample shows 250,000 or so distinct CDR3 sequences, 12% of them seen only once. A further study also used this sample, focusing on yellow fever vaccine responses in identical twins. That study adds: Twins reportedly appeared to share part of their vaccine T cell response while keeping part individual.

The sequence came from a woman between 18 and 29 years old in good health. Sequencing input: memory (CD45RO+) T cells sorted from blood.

Written as DNA, the CDR3 is TGCAGTGCTTTAGCGGGGAACCAAGAGACCCAGTACTTC. This codes for CSALAGNQETQYF. The chain couples TRBV20-1 to TRBJ2-5, with TRBD2 matching over 8 bases. CDR1 and CDR2 from the germline V gene are DFQATT and SNEGSKA (reference sequence). CDR3 length equals 13 residues. The V segment lost 5 bases and the J segment 0 bases; nucleotides outside the gene matches: 2.